A selection of T cell receptor beta chains follows, all from one sample in a study of blood T cell repertoires in COVID-19. Here immunoSEQ multiplex PCR was the method, and the copy in TCRdb shows in-frame clones only, minus some. The top ten hold about 10% of the sample, which has roughly 180,000 clones, roughly 80% seen once. The sequenced sample was peripheral blood. The source of these receptors is a woman aged 35 to 49 with COVID-19, enrolled during active disease. Both conserved end residues are part of each CDR3. The order of the fields is CDR3 protein, J gene, V gene, clone size. The size of a clone is reported for some rows only, either as once, few or many, or as a class for expanded clones.

cdr3_aa: CASSLGETANTGELFF
j_call: TRBJ2-2
v_call: TRBV5-6
clone_size: many

cdr3_aa: CASSLRTEGYEQYF
j_call: TRBJ2-7
v_call: TRBV13
clone_size: NA

cdr3_aa: CASSQDPPSLAGPYNEQFF
j_call: TRBJ2-1
v_call: TRBV14
clone_size: NA

cdr3_aa: CSVEEGLATYTDTQYF
j_call: TRBJ2-3
v_call: TRBV29-1
clone_size: NA

cdr3_aa: CASSPLRTSGTEAFF
j_call: TRBJ1-1
v_call: TRBV7-9
clone_size: NA

cdr3_aa: CASSLMLAKNNEQFF
j_call: TRBJ2-1
v_call: TRBV5-4
clone_size: NA

cdr3_aa: CASSAGTGIDTEAFF
j_call: TRBJ1-1
v_call: TRBV28
clone_size: NA

cdr3_aa: CASSQVAGEQFF
j_call: TRBJ2-1
v_call: TRBV3-1/TRBV3-2
clone_size: NA

cdr3_aa: CASSLPGQGNTGELFF
j_call: TRBJ2-2
v_call: TRBV7-6
clone_size: NA

cdr3_aa: CASSLDGRVTGELFF
j_call: TRBJ2-2
v_call: TRBV5-1
clone_size: NA

cdr3_aa: CAIGGSYNEQFF
j_call: TRBJ2-1
v_call: TRBV28
clone_size: NA

cdr3_aa: CASSLLAGTSASGELFF
j_call: TRBJ2-2
v_call: TRBV5-6
clone_size: NA

cdr3_aa: CASSPRPGQGKETQYF
j_call: TRBJ2-5
v_call: TRBV18
clone_size: NA

cdr3_aa: CASRPGREKYEQYF
j_call: TRBJ2-7
v_call: TRBV28
clone_size: NA

cdr3_aa: CASSQGGDGTQYF
j_call: TRBJ2-5
v_call: TRBV3-1/TRBV3-2
clone_size: NA